This TCR beta chain was identified during a study of Ad26.COV2.S vaccination and SARS-CoV-2 variants. Findings and caveats of the study: Spike-specific TCR breadth in vaccine recipients exceeded that seen in placebo recipients.

Trimming pared 5 bases from V and 1 base from J, leaving 13 bases between. This CDR3 has 15 amino acids. Germline lookup yields CDR1 MNHEY and CDR2 SVGEGT. In the case of this clone: Antigen: not known.

Treatment given: around 19 received Ad26.COV2.S at low or high dose, single or two shots; a few received placebo; per-sample allocation not given. The study sampled participants on day 63 after the first vaccine or placebo injection. In Boston, the donor was an adult between 18-55 years of age. Wuhan-strain SARS-CoV-2 spike was expressed by the Ad26 vector that made up the vaccine. Measured with immunoSEQ multiplex PCR; TCRdb has only the in-frame clones, and not every one. The top ten clones hold around 4.5% of a sample with 350,000 to 500,000 clones, about 90% of them seen once. The clonotype was recovered from a person aged 18 to 65 who received the Ad26.COV2.S COVID-19 vaccine or a placebo. Sequencing used peripheral blood, obtained in a trial of Ad26.COV2.S vaccine versus placebo. V gene TRBV6-2 or TRBV6-3 combines with J gene TRBJ2-3; D is undetermined. The CDR3 reads CASSALLGGTDTQYF. As DNA, the CDR3 is TGTGCCAGCAGTGCCCTCCTCGGTGGCACAGATACGCAGTATTTT.